Reported below is one TCR beta chain. This clone has a count of ten or more. This clone's antigen is unknown. Base qualities are not recorded, but no much larger clone differs from it by a single base. In the same sample, other DNA sequences code for this CDR3. Using the deep immunoSEQ assay, multiplex PCR amplified TCR CDR3 regions from genomic DNA. For each cell subset, the extracted genomic DNA was distributed evenly across all wells of several immunoSEQ 96-well plates, and each plate served as one replicate. Each replicate PCR for sorted subsets received about 210 ng genomic DNA, equal to roughly 30,000 T cell genomes. The purified libraries were quantified using a Qubit 3.0 fluorometer, sized with a Bioanalyzer 2100, and then quantified again using the KAPA Library Quantification kit. Every immunoSEQ 96-well plate was sequenced on a dedicated single-read 150-cycle Illumina NextSeq 550 flow cell. Turning to the authors' computational methods: Because the immunoSEQ output included only junctional sequences and no quality scores, the filtering could not be the same as the filtering used for full-length reads. To assign V/J genes and CDR3, sequences were annotated using PyIR, a Python wrapper for IgBLAST v1.9, with IMGT germline references. Reads with weak V/J assignments (E-value above 1e-6), missing CDR3, stop codons, out-of-frame junctions, or ambiguous translated residues were removed. V3J clonotypes were defined by identical inferred V gene, J gene, and CDR3 amino acid sequence. Percentage overlap between repertoires was computed as shared unique clonotypes divided by the size of the smaller repertoire. Three approaches were used to assess repertoire richness: RTK rarefaction, the Chao1 estimator, and Recon v2.1 estimates of unobserved clonotypes. Generation probabilities for all TCRbeta clonotypes obtained by the gDNA method from a few donors were computed using OLGA. TCRdb provides this immuneACCESS table in a form limited to in-frame rearrangements. Some clones are lacking; in checked studies, under half of them reflect an unresolved V gene, and why the rest are absent is not known. That table gives V, J and clone size, and the DNA gave D and trimming. Recorded for this sample are around 700,000 clones; 92% of them occurred a single time. The top ten clones comprise roughly 22% of the sample.

Looking up the germline V gene yields CDR1 SGHVS and CDR2 FQNEAQ. CDR3 length: 11 amino acids, cysteine to phenylalanine. Only the CDR3 portion is preserved as DNA: 33 bases, with reading frame beginning at the first base. V drops 2 bases and J drops 5 bases, leaving 4 bases in between. CD8 naive samples were CD45RO-negative cells positively selected for CCR7, giving a CD45RA+CCR7+ population that excluded TemRA cells. The donors were healthy, HIV-negative adults with no recently reported acute infections or vaccinations. Every donor was a Caucasian adult living in Nashville, Tennessee, USA. Blood was collected by leukapheresis, and PBMCs were isolated by Ficoll-Histopaque density gradient centrifugation and then cryopreserved in liquid nitrogen vapor phase. Analytical flow cytometry was used to check the purity and quantity of every magnetically sorted T cell population. Genomic DNA was isolated from every sorted fraction and measured by UV absorbance on a Nanodrop 2000c.

This sample is part of a study of shared clonotypes between healthy human individuals (dated by TCRdb to the early 2020s). Study-level background: The cohort included three men and a couple of women between 18 and 49 years of age. For each donor, three plates each were used for CD4 naive and CD4 memory, two plates were used for CD8 naive, and one plate was used for CD8 memory. The study deeply sequenced blood TCR repertoires of roughly five healthy adults to estimate repertoire size and the extent of clonotype sharing between individuals. Libraries were prepared and TCR repertoires were sequenced by different laboratories using diverse techniques, in order to increase sequencing depth and limit assay-specific biases. Leukapheresis yielded between about 0.8 and 8.9 billion PBMCs per donor. What the work shows at the level of the full study, not this receptor alone: Incomplete sequencing was indicated by rarefaction of sorted-subset datasets, despite the large sequencing depth. Compared with non-shared clonotypes, clonotypes shared by all four sorted-subset donors had higher generation probabilities. Sharing across four donors was observed for around 5% of naive CD4, 3.5% of naive CD8, over 2% of memory CD4, and about 0.39% of memory CD8 clonotypes. The small number of donors limited the genetic and exposure-history diversity represented. Sampling was limited to blood, and TCR repertoires in tissue likely differ from TCR repertoires in blood. Naive subsets generally had larger estimated clonotype richness than memory subsets. Pairwise subsampling led to the expectation that sequencing depth would affect the degree of clonotype sharing among donors.

This receptor was identified in a man younger than 40 in good health. The V and J segments used are TRBV7-8 and TRBJ2-7; confidence is insufficient to name the D gene. Sequenced input: naive CD8+ T cells sorted from blood. According to the study, the label for this sample's cell subset or site signals: CD45RA+CCR7+. The DNA sequence is TGTGCCAGCAGCTTATCCGACGAGCAGTACTTC. It is translated as CASSLSDEQYF.